The 4 T cell receptor beta chains in this list originate from one sample, sequenced in a study of prognosis after radiotherapy for stage I lung cancer (dated by TCRdb to the early 2020s). The instrument was an Illumina HiSeq 3000. Two rounds of multiplex PCR were performed to amplify the TCR beta CDR3 region from genomic DNA. In the first round of PCR, primers specific to each TRBV and TRBJ gene were used, and the primer sequences are filed in Chinese patent CN105087789A. Using fastp trimming at Q25 and MiXCR clonotype assembly, TCRdb reanalyzed the public sequencing data and kept in-frame beta chains. Entries that share a CDR3 protein sequence are merged under the most common genes and DNA. This sample lists some 30,000 distinct CDR3 sequences; around half were detected once. The top ten hold approximately 17% of the sample. The material sequenced was PBMCs, taken before or after stereotactic body radiation therapy (not recorded which). Source of these receptors: a donor aged 50 or older with non-small cell lung cancer.

The chain employs TRBV12-3 or TRBV12-4 and TRBJ2-7; 7 bases align to TRBD1. Unmatched junction bases numbered 8, after V lost 4 bases and J lost 8 bases. This CDR3 is 13 amino acids long. The CDR3, as DNA: TGTGCCAGCAGTTCTCGACAGGGATGGAAGCAGTACTTC. It yields the protein CASSSRQGWKQYF.

This clonotype is medium-sized (0.01 to 0.1%) in the sample. The CDR3 DNA is TGTGCCAGCAGCTCCGGGACTAGCGGATACAATGAGCAGTTCTTC. Residues: CASSSGTSGYNEQFF. The chain combines TRBV11-2 with TRBJ2-1; TRBD2 aligns across 11 bases. Trimming at V came to 4 bases and at J to 4 bases, leaving 3 bases not matched to a gene. Germline CDR1 and CDR2: SGHAT and FQNNGV. This CDR3 contains 15 residues.

In the case of this clonotype: A far larger clone is just one base off, so this is likely a read error. V gene TRBV6-1 combines with J gene TRBJ2-7; 7 bases line up with TRBD1. Germline values: CDR1 MNHNS, CDR2 SASEGT. CDR3 length equals 15 residues. CDR3 DNA: TGTGCCAGCAGTGACCCCGGGACAGTCCAAACCGAGCATTACTTC. This codes for CASSDPGTVQTEHYF.

This clonotype was recorded at least ten times. This chain joins TRBV2 and TRBJ1-2; D gene ambiguous. This CDR3 has 12 residues. The V gene's germline CDR1 is SNHLY and CDR2 FYNNEI. V lost 6 bases and J lost 6, with 11 bases in between. The CDR3 here is CASSSEPNGYTF. CDR3 nucleotides: TGTGCCAGCAGCTCCGAACCGAATGGCTACACCTTC. Complete variable domain (other parts from reference TRBV2 and TRBJ1-2): EPEVTQTPSHQVTQMGQEVILRCVPISNHLYFYWYRQILGQKVEFLVSFYNNEISEKSEIFDDQFSVERPDGSNFTLKIRSTKLEDSAMYFCASSSEPNGYTFGSGTRLTVV.